Listed below are T cell receptor beta chains from one sample, sequenced in a study of T cell responses to AZD1222 COVID-19 vaccine. Profiling relied on immunoSEQ multiplex PCR, and the TCRdb table lists in-frame clones only, not all of them. The profile shows some 100,000 clones, approximately 87% of them singletons. Specimen: peripheral blood, collected on day 0 of AZD1222 vaccination. These receptors originate from an adult in good health. Both conserved end residues are part of each CDR3. A D gene is named only where the DNA matches it firmly. Expanded clones are given a class, and other clones once, few, many or no size at all.

J gene | V gene | CDR3 length | clone size | D gene | CDR3 DNA | CDR3 protein
TRBJ1-4 | TRBV4-1 | 15 | . | . | TGCGCCAGCAGCCTTCAGGGGACAACTAATGAAAAACTGTTTTTT | CASSLQGTTNEKLFF
TRBJ1-4 | TRBV10-3 | 14 | . | TRBD1 | TGTGCCATCAGCTCCGATACAGGGGATGAAAAACTGTTTTTT | CAISSDTGDEKLFF
TRBJ2-7 | TRBV28 | 12 | . | . | TGTGCCAGCAGTTTATTACCGTACGAGCAGTACTTC | CASSLLPYEQYF
TRBJ1-4 | TRBV4-3 | 12 | . | . | TGCGCCAGCAGCCAGATTCAGGAAAAACTGTTTTTT | CASSQIQEKLFF
TRBJ2-3 | TRBV6-5 | 14 | . | TRBD2 | TGTGCCAGCAGCCGAAGCGGGGCGGGAGATACGCAGTATTTT | CASSRSGAGDTQYF
TRBJ2-7 | TRBV11-3 | 15 | . | . | TGTGCCAGCAGCTTAGTGGCGGAATCCTCCTACGAGCAGTACTTC | CASSLVAESSYEQYF
TRBJ1-2 | TRBV5-6 | 18 | . | . | TGTGCCAGCAGCTTCCCGACAACCACCACTACTTCTAACTATGGCTACACCTTC | CASSFPTTTTTSNYGYTF
TRBJ1-2 | TRBV28 | 15 | . | TRBD1 | TGTGCCAGCAGTTCCGGGACAGGCCTTAACTATGGCTACACCTTC | CASSSGTGLNYGYTF
TRBJ2-7 | TRBV5-1 | 12 | . | . | TGCGCCAGCAGCCTCACTAGTCACGAGCAGTACTTC | CASSLTSHEQYF
TRBJ2-4 | TRBV11-2 | 15 | . | . | TGTGCCAGCAGCTTATTGCGGGGGCGCAAAAACATTCAGTACTTC | CASSLLRGRKNIQYF
TRBJ1-1 | TRBV27 | 13 | . | . | TGTGCCAGCAGTTTAGAGAGGGGTACTGAAGCTTTCTTT | CASSLERGTEAFF
TRBJ1-3 | TRBV7-9 | 15 | once | . | TGTGCCAGCAGCTTAGGTGATCTCTCTGGAAACACCATATATTTT | CASSLGDLSGNTIYF
TRBJ1-1 | TRBV5-6 | 15 | . | . | TGTGCCAGCAGCTTCGGGACTCCCCGGGACACTGAAGCTTTCTTT | CASSFGTPRDTEAFF
TRBJ1-6 | TRBV19 | 19 | once | TRBD1 | TGTGCCAGTAGTATAAGACGCGGGACAGGGCACTCCTATAATTCACCCCTCCACTTT | CASSIRRGTGHSYNSPLHF
TRBJ1-6 | TRBV6-5 | 15 | . | . | TGTGCCAGCAGTTACTCGGGCAGACCCAATTCACCCCTCCACTTT | CASSYSGRPNSPLHF
TRBJ1-2 | TRBV3-1/TRBV3-2 | 16 | . | . | TGTGCCAGCAGCCAAGATTACACAATCCAAGGCTATGGCTACACCTTC | CASSQDYTIQGYGYTF
TRBJ2-1 | TRBV29-1 | 13 | . | TRBD2 | TGCAGCGTTGTGGCGGGGGGCTACAATGAGCAGTTCTTC | CSVVAGGYNEQFF
TRBJ1-4 | TRBV7-6 | 15 | . | . | TGTGCCAGCAGCCCTACCTGGGGGCCCGAGGAAAAACTGTTTTTT | CASSPTWGPEEKLFF
TRBJ2-3 | TRBV11-1 | 15 | . | TRBD2 | TGTGCCAGCAGCTTTAGCGGGCGGACTACAGATACGCAGTATTTT | CASSFSGRTTDTQYF
TRBJ1-6 | TRBV11-2 | 14 | . | TRBD1 | TGTGCCAGCAGCCCGACAGGGGAATATTCACCCCTCCACTTT | CASSPTGEYSPLHF
TRBJ2-2 | TRBV18 | 17 | . | . | TGTGCCAGCTCACCAGCAATTCAGCGGAGGATCACCGGGGAGCTGTTTTTT | CASSPAIQRRITGELFF
TRBJ2-3 | TRBV7-2 | 16 | . | TRBD2 | TGTGCCAGCAGCTTAGGAAGCGGGGTTAACACAGATACGCAGTATTTT | CASSLGSGVNTDTQYF
TRBJ1-6 | TRBV6-5 | 14 | once | . | TGTGCCACTCCTGCGGGACTCAAGAATTCACCCCTCCACTTT | CATPAGLKNSPLHF
TRBJ1-4 | TRBV28 | 15 | . | TRBD1 | TGTGCCAGCAGTTTTTCCGGGACAGGGAATGAAAAACTGTTTTTT | CASSFSGTGNEKLFF
TRBJ1-1 | TRBV9 | 12 | . | TRBD1 | TGTGCCAGCAGCGACCACAGGGGCGAGGCTTTCTTT | CASSDHRGEAFF
TRBJ1-2 | TRBV6-5 | 14 | . | . | TGTGCCAGCAGTATGGGGCAGTTTAGGACTGGCTACACCTTC | CASSMGQFRTGYTF
TRBJ2-1 | TRBV2 | 14 | . | . | TGTGCCAGGTCGGTAGACCCCCGTGGCGATGAGCAGTTCTTC | CARSVDPRGDEQFF
TRBJ2-5 | TRBV11-1 | 13 | . | . | TGTGCCAGCAGCTTTTATGGACAAGAGACCCAGTACTTC | CASSFYGQETQYF
TRBJ1-5 | TRBV5-1 | 14 | . | . | TGCGCCAGCAGCACCGGGACGGGGAGTCAGCCCCAGCATTTT | CASSTGTGSQPQHF
TRBJ1-3 | TRBV4-3 | 15 | . | . | TGCGCCAGCAGCCTCTCGAGGGCGCAAGGAAACACCATATATTTT | CASSLSRAQGNTIYF
TRBJ2-7 | TRBV4-1 | 15 | few | . | TGCGCCAGCAGCCAAGATCCGACACTGACCTACGAGCAGTACTTC | CASSQDPTLTYEQYF
TRBJ1-5 | TRBV7-2 | 16 | . | . | TGTGCCAGCAGCTTAGCAGGACAGTTTAGCAATCAGCCCCAGCATTTT | CASSLAGQFSNQPQHF
TRBJ1-1 | TRBV28 | 13 | . | . | TGTGCCAGTAGGCAGGGGCCAGCCGAAAACGCTTTCTTT | CASRQGPAENAFF
TRBJ2-1 | TRBV27 | 17 | . | TRBD1 | TGTGCCAGCAGTTTAGTGGCTACGGGACAGGGGACCAATGAGCAGTTCTTC | CASSLVATGQGTNEQFF
TRBJ1-5 | TRBV5-8 | 13 | once | TRBD1 | TGTGCCAGCAGGCGGGACAGCTATCAGCCCCAGCATTTT | CASRRDSYQPQHF
TRBJ2-7 | TRBV6-5 | 12 | . | . | TGTGCCAGCCGGGTGGTCTCCTACGAGCAGTACTTC | CASRVVSYEQYF
TRBJ1-4 | TRBV18 | 15 | . | TRBD1 | TGTGCCAGCTCACCGGACAGGTTCTTTAATGAAAAACTGTTTTTT | CASSPDRFFNEKLFF
TRBJ1-4 | TRBV19 | 17 | . | . | TGTGCCAGTAGTACTCACAGGATTGGGGCAACTAATGAAAAACTGTTTTTT | CASSTHRIGATNEKLFF
TRBJ1-6 | TRBV6-4 | 14 | . | TRBD1 | TGTGCCAGCAGTGACTCAGCCGGGACAGGTCTTCTCCACTTT | CASSDSAGTGLLHF
TRBJ1-1 | TRBV4-2 | 16 | . | . | TGTGCCAGCAGCCAAGTTGCAGGGAGAATGAACACTGAAGCTTTCTTT | CASSQVAGRMNTEAFF
TRBJ1-5 | TRBV5-6 | 13 | . | . | TGTGCCAGCAGCTATAAGACGCTACAGCCCCAGCATTTT | CASSYKTLQPQHF
TRBJ1-2 | TRBV7-9 | 15 | few | . | TGTGCCAGCAGCTTAGGGGGATTCGCCCCGGGAGGCTACACCTTC | CASSLGGFAPGGYTF
TRBJ2-1 | TRBV19 | 16 | . | TRBD2 | TGTGCCAGTAGTATAGAGGCTAGCGGGGGCTTTAATGAGCAGTTCTTC | CASSIEASGGFNEQFF
TRBJ1-6 | TRBV2 | 13 | . | . | TGTGCCAGCAGTGAAAGGGAGACTTCACCCCTCCACTTT | CASSERETSPLHF
TRBJ2-2 | TRBV7-2 | 15 | once | TRBD1 | TGTGCCAGCAGAGGGACAGGGGGTGGTACCGGGGAGCTGTTTTTT | CASRGTGGGTGELFF
TRBJ2-7 | TRBV6-2/TRBV6-3 | 15 | once | . | TGTGCCAGCAGCCGAGATGGTGGTGGGTTGCTCGAGCAGTACTTC | CASSRDGGGLLEQYF
TRBJ1-1 | TRBV5-1 | 14 | . | . | TGCGCCAGCAGCTTGTACTCAGAGAACACTGAAGCTTTCTTT | CASSLYSENTEAFF
TRBJ2-1 | TRBV6-5 | 15 | . | TRBD2 | TGTGCCAGCAGTAGACTAGCGGGGGGGAACAATGAGCAGTTCTTC | CASSRLAGGNNEQFF
TRBJ1-2 | TRBV18 | 14 | . | TRBD1 | TGTGCCAGCTCCCTCAGGGGGCAGGGCTATGGCTACACCTTC | CASSLRGQGYGYTF
TRBJ1-4 | TRBV4-1 | 20 | . | . | TGCGCCAGCAGCCAAGACAGCCTCGGACCCGTAGGAGCAACTAATGAAAAACTGTTTTTT | CASSQDSLGPVGATNEKLFF
TRBJ1-2 | TRBV7-8 | 14 | . | . | TGTGCCAGCAGCAGAACCGGGACTGACAATGGCTACACCTTC | CASSRTGTDNGYTF